The entry that follows covers one TCR beta chain sequence. Its matching antigen is unknown. Trimming pared 1 base from V and 4 bases from J, leaving 7 bases between. The germline CDR1 and CDR2 sequences are SGHVS and FQNEAQ. This CDR3 is 13 amino acids long. These data belong to a study of PD-1 blockade in classical Hodgkin lymphoma. General observations from the study: Reported baseline diversity: healthy donors highest, relapsed/refractory patients lowest. Prior therapy or disease activity may underlie the repertoire differences, whose causes remain undefined.

Every patient experienced relapse after autologous stem cell transplantation, and brentuximab vedotin exposure varied. Clones were sequenced by immunoSEQ multiplex PCR, and TCRdb holds only the in-frame ones, with some missing. The sample yields 20,000 to 25,000 clones, around 73% seen once. This TCR was sampled from a human donor with classical Hodgkin lymphoma. The sample was peripheral blood mononuclear cells (PBMCs), taken before the second cycle of nivolumab. V usage is TRBV7-8 and J usage is TRBJ1-2, with D possibly TRBD1 on 5 matching bases. The CDR3 DNA reads as TGTGCCAGCAGCTTAGAAGGGGTCTATGGCTACACCTTC. This encodes CASSLEGVYGYTF.